One sample yielded the 15 T cell receptor beta chains listed below, sequenced in a study of blood T cell repertoires in COVID-19. Some clones are missing from TCRdb's copy, which holds only in-frame ones; the method was immunoSEQ multiplex PCR. Of roughly 100,000 clones in the sample, 80% to 90% were seen once. The sequencing sample was made of peripheral blood. The receptors here all came from a woman in her 70s with acute or convalescent COVID-19.

This sequence joins TRBV29-1 and TRBJ1-2; D is possibly TRBD1 (5 bases). Germline V gene sequence: CDR1 SQVTM, CDR2 ANQGSEA. The CDR3 runs to 12 residues. Deletions cut 7 bases from V and 4 bases from J, with 13 bases between. CDR3 in amino acids: CSGQGFGYGYTF. The CDR3 nucleotides are TGCAGCGGTCAGGGTTTCGGCTATGGCTACACCTTC.

This chain joins TRBV30 and TRBJ1-6; D ambiguous. Germline loops: CDR1 GTSNPN, CDR2 SVGIG (reference sequence). V gave up 2 bases and J gave up 7 bases, with 24 bases separating them. The CDR3 has 18 amino acids. CDR3 amino acids: CAWSHNRLRAFRNSPLHF. In nucleotides, the CDR3 is TGTGCCTGGAGTCACAATAGGTTGCGGGCTTTCCGGAATTCACCCCTCCACTTT.

The V gene is TRBV15, the J gene TRBJ2-3; 10 positions agree with TRBD2. The germline gives CDR1 LNHNV, CDR2 YYDKDF (reference sequence). The CDR3 loop spans 16 amino acids. V was pared by 1 base and J by 4 bases, with 5 bases of the junction left unmatched. CDR3 DNA: TGTGCCACCAGCAGAGGGACTAGCGGAGTCTCAGATACGCAGTATTTT. This gives the protein CATSRGTSGVSDTQYF. The complete variable domain, with remaining parts taken from reference TRBV15 and TRBJ2-3, reads DAMVIQNPRYQVTQFGKPVTLSCSQTLNHNVMYWYQQKSSQAPKLLFHYYDKDFNNEADTPDNFQSRRPNTSFCFLDIRSPGLGDTAMYLCATSRGTSGVSDTQYFGPGTRLTVL.

The chain joins TRBV19 to TRBJ2-3; the match to TRBD2 covers 8 bases. V lost 1 base and J lost 2; bases outside the gene matches: 2. From germline, CDR1 is LNHDA and CDR2 SQIVND (reference sequence). This CDR3 comprises 15 residues. CDR3 in amino acids: CASSIAGGSTDTQYF. CDR3 nucleotide sequence: TGTGCCAGTAGTATAGCGGGGGGGTCCACAGATACGCAGTATTTT.

The rearrangement uses TRBV3-1 (or the pseudogene TRBV3-2) and TRBJ1-3, with a weak D call TRBD1 (6 bases). V was clipped by 6 bases and J by 0 bases, with 12 bases between them. Per the germline V gene, CDR1 is LGHDT and CDR2 is YNNKEL (reference sequence). The CDR3 spans 15 residues. CDR3 sequence (DNA): TGTGCCAGCAGTACCTCGGGACACTCTGGAAACACCATATATTTT. It specifies CASSTSGHSGNTIYF.

J is TRBJ2-1 and V is TRBV6-1, with D tentatively TRBD1 (5 bases). The V and J ends lost 1 base and 8 bases respectively, with 18 bases between them. The CDR3 has 16 residues. CDR1 is MNHNS, CDR2 SASEGT, per germline. The DNA for the CDR3 is TGTGCCAGCAGTGAAGTTGGGGCGCCGGTGTTTGATGAGCAGTTCTTC. Amino acid sequence: CASSEVGAPVFDEQFF.

The V gene is TRBV29-1, the J gene TRBJ2-7, with 9 bases that match TRBD2. The germline V gene has CDR1 SQVTM and CDR2 ANQGSEA. The length of the CDR3 is 14 residues. The J segment lost 1 base and the V segment lost 5 bases, leaving 6 bases of the junction unmatched. The CDR3 bases are TGCAGCGTTCGACTAGCGGAGAGATCCTACGAGCAGTACTTC. Translation gives CSVRLAERSYEQYF.

The rearrangement links TRBV6-5 to TRBJ2-2; TRBD1 matches 7 bases. The CDR3 covers 15 residues. V shed 6 bases and J 7 bases; nucleotides not matched to a gene: 11. Germline values: CDR1 MNHEY, CDR2 SVGAGI. The CDR3 DNA follows: TGTGCCAGCAGAGCAAAAACAGGGGCGGTCGGGGAGCTGTTTTTT. This encodes CASRAKTGAVGELFF.

V is TRBV6-5 and J is TRBJ1-6, with D unclear. Germline V gives CDR1 MNHEY, CDR2 SVGAGI. Trimming removed 2 bases at V and 3 bases at J, with 11 bases between. The CDR3 runs 16 residues. The chain's CDR3 is CASSYRRRNYNSPLHF. The DNA of the CDR3 is TGTGCCAGCAGTTACCGGAGACGGAACTATAATTCACCCCTCCACTTT.

The V gene is TRBV3-1 (or the pseudogene TRBV3-2), the J gene TRBJ2-7; 10 nucleotides match TRBD2. V trimming: 1 base; J trimming: 6 bases; junction bases outside the gene matches: 6. The CDR3 is 15 amino acids. Germline V lookup: CDR1 LGHDT, CDR2 YNNKEL (reference sequence). CDR3 DNA sequence: TGTGCCAGCAGCCAAGCTGGGCTAGCGGGGGCCGAGCAGTACTTC. This translates into CASSQAGLAGAEQYF.

Only a few counts were recorded for this clone. The rearrangement joins TRBV7-3 to TRBJ1-6; D not resolved. Germline loops: CDR1 SGHTA, CDR2 FQGTGA. Trimming pared 5 bases from V and 9 bases from J, leaving 14 bases between. CDR3 length: 14 amino acids. Here the CDR3 reads CASSPTSYGSPLHF. In DNA, the CDR3 is TGTGCCAGCAGCCCGACTTCTTATGGTTCACCCCTCCACTTT.

The gene calls are TRBV7-2 and TRBJ1-2; 11 nucleotides match TRBD1. With V trimmed by 1 base and J by 7 bases, 5 bases remained unmatched. Germline lookup yields CDR1 SGHTA and CDR2 FQGNSA. The CDR3 extends over 15 amino acids. CDR3 residues: CASSLEGQGAGGYTF. DNA for the CDR3: TGTGCCAGCAGCTTAGAAGGACAGGGGGCAGGTGGCTACACCTTC.

This clone came up once. This chain uses TRBV24-1 with TRBJ2-2, with D possibly TRBD2 on 5 matching bases. Looked up from germline, CDR1 is KGHDR and CDR2 is SFDVKD. The CDR3 has 17 amino acids. The V end was cut by 5 bases, the J end by 0 bases, with 15 bases between. The CDR3 here is CATSAGWAHTNTGELFF. CDR3 nucleotide sequence: TGTGCCACCAGTGCGGGATGGGCACATACGAACACCGGGGAGCTGTTTTTT.

This clone occurred once. This chain uses TRBV9 with TRBJ1-2, with D possibly TRBD1 on 6 matching bases. Trimming stripped 0 bases from V and 7 bases from J, with 16 bases between. Germline CDR1 reads SGDLS; CDR2 reads YYNGEE. This CDR3 is 15 amino acids long. The CDR3 spells CASSVDTGTSSGYTF. In DNA form, the CDR3 reads TGTGCCAGCAGCGTAGATACAGGGACCTCCAGTGGCTACACCTTC. The variable domain in full, completed from reference TRBV9 and TRBJ1-2, reads DSGVTQTPKHLITATGQRVTLRCSPRSGDLSVYWYQQSLDQGLQFLIQYYNGEERAKGNILERFSAQQFPDLHSELNLSSLELGDSALYFCASSVDTGTSSGYTFGSGTRLTVV.

J is TRBJ1-4 and V is TRBV19, with TRBD1 matching 11 bases. Germline CDR1 reads LNHDA; CDR2 reads SQIVND (reference sequence). V shed 0 bases, J shed 10 bases, and the junction held 4 bases outside the gene matches. The CDR3 runs 15 residues. The DNA of the CDR3 is TGTGCCAGTAGTATAGATTCCGGGACAGGGGGAAAACTGTTTTTT. Translation: CASSIDSGTGGKLFF.